Below, one T cell receptor beta chain is given with its context. Its matching antigen is unknown. The data belong to a study of cytomegalovirus exposure and HLA in healthy donors. This CDR3 is built from 14 residues. Trimming left V 7 bases short and J 0 bases short, with 13 bases between. In germline, CDR1 is SGHNT, CDR2 YENEEA. The study's findings and limits: Later on, a genetic analysis was performed. It linked a missense variant in DCLRE1C with V- and J-gene trimming of TCR beta.

The PCR used 60 Vbeta and 13 Jbeta primers. Clones were sequenced by immunoSEQ multiplex PCR, and TCRdb holds only the in-frame ones, with some missing. Found here are about 180,000 clones, 70% to 85% of them singletons; the top ten hold under 1.5%. The receptor comes from a girl aged 2-10 years in good health and CMV-seropositive. This chain joins TRBV11-3 and TRBJ2-7; D is possibly TRBD1 (6 bases). The sample consisted of PBMCs. This chain's CDR3 is CASNSGAHSYEQYF. In nucleotides, the CDR3 is TGTGCCAGCAACTCAGGGGCCCACTCCTACGAGCAGTACTTC.